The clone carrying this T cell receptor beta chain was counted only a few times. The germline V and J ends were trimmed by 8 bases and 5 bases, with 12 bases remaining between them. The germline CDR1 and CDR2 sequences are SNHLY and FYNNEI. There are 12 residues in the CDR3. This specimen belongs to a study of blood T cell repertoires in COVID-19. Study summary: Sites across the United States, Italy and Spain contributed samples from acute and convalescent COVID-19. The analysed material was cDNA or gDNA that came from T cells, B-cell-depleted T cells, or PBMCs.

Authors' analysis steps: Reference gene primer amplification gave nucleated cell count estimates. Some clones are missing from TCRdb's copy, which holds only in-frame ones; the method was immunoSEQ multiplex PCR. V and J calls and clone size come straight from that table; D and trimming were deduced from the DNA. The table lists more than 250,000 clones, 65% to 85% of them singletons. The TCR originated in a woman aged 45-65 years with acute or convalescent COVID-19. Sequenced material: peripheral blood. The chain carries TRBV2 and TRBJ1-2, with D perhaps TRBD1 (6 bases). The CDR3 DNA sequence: TGTGCCAGCGCACAGGGACCTTATGGCTACACCTTC. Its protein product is CASAQGPYGYTF.